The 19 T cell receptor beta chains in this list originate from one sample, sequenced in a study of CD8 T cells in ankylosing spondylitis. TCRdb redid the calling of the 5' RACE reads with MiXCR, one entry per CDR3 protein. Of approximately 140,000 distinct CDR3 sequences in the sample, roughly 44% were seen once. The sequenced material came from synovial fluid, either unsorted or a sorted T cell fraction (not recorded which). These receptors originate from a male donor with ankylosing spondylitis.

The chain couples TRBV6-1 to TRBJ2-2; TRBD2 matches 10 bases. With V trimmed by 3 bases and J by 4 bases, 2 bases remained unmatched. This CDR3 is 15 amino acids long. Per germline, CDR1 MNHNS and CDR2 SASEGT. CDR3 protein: CASSDIAGGTGELFF. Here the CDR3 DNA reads TGTGCCAGCAGTGATATAGCGGGGGGCACCGGGGAGCTGTTTTTT.

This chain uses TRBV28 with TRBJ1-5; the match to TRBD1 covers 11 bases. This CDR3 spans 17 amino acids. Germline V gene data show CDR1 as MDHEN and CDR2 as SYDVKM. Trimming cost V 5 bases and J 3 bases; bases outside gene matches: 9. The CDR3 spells CASSILRDRGDNQPQHF. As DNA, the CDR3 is TGTGCCAGCAGTATCCTCCGGGACAGGGGGGACAATCAGCCCCAGCATTTT.

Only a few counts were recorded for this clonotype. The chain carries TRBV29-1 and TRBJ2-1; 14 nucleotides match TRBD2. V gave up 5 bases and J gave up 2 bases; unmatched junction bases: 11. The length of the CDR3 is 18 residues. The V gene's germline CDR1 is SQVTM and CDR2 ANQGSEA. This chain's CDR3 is CSVLPGLAGEVAYNEQFF. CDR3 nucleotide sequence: TGCAGCGTTTTACCGGGACTAGCGGGAGAGGTCGCCTACAATGAGCAGTTCTTC.

In DNA form, the CDR3 reads TGTGCCAGCAGCCAAGAAGGGGGACTAGACCCGACCCAGTACTTC. Its translation is CASSQEGGLDPTQYF. This sequence joins TRBV3-1 and TRBJ2-5, with TRBD2 identical over 8 bases. Germline CDR1 LGHDT, CDR2 YNNKEL (reference sequence). The CDR3 length is 15 residues. V shed 0 bases, J shed 7 bases, and the junction held 7 bases outside the gene matches.

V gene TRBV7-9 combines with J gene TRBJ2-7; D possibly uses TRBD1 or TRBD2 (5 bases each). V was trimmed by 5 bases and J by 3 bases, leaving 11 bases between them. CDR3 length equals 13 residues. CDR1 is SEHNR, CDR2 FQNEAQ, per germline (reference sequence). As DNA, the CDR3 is TGTGCCAGCAGCCCTCGAGGGGACTACGAGCAGTACTTC. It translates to CASSPRGDYEQYF.

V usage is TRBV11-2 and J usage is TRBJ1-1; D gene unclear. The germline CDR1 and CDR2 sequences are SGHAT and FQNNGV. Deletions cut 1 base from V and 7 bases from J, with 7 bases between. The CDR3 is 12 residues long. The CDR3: CASSLARGEAFF. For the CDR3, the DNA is TGTGCCAGCAGCTTAGCCCGGGGTGAAGCTTTCTTT.

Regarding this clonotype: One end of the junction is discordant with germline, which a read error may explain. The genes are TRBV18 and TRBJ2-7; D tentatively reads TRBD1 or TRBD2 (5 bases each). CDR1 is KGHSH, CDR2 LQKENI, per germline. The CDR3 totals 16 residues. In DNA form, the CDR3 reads TGTGCCAGCTCAACACCCGGGGCCGATCCCTACTACGAGCAGTACTTC. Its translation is CASSTPGADPYYEQYF.

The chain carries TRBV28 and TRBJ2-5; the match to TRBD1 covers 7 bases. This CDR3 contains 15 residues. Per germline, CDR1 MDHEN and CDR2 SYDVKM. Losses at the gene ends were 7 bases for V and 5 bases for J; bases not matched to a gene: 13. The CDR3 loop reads CASNTRDSWMETQYF. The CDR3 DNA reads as TGTGCCAGCAATACCCGGGACAGTTGGATGGAGACCCAGTACTTC.

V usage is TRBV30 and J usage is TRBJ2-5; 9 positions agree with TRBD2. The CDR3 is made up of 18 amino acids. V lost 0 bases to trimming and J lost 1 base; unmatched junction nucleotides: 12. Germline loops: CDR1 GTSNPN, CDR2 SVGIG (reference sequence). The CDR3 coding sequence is TGTGCCTGGAGTGTTGGGCCTAGCGGGAACAGAATCCAAGAGACCCAGTACTTC. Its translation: CAWSVGPSGNRIQETQYF.

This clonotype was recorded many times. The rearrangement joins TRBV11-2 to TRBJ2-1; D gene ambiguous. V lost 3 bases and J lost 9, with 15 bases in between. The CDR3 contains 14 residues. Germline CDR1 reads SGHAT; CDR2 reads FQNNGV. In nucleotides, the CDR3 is TGTGCCAGCAGCTTGGCACAACAGCCACTTGAGCAGTTCTTC. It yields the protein CASSLAQQPLEQFF.

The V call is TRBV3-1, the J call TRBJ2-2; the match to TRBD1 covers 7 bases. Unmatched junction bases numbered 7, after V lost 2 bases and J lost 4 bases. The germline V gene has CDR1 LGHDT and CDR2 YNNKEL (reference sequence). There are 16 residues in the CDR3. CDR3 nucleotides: TGTGCCAGCAGCCAATGGCCTCGGGACAGCACCGGGGAGCTGTTTTTT. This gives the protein CASSQWPRDSTGELFF.

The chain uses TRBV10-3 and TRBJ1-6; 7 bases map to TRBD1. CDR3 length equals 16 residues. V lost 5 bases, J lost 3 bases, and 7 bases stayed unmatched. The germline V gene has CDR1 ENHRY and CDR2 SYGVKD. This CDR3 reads CAISTGAYVYNSPLHF. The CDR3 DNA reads TGTGCCATCAGTACAGGGGCCTACGTCTATAATTCACCCCTCCACTTT.

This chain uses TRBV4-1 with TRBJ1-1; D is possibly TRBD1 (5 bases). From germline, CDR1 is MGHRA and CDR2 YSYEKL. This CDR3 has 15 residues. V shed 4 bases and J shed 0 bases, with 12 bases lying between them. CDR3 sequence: CASSPGGALNTEAFF. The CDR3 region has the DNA TGCGCCAGCAGCCCTGGTGGGGCCTTGAACACTGAAGCTTTCTTT.

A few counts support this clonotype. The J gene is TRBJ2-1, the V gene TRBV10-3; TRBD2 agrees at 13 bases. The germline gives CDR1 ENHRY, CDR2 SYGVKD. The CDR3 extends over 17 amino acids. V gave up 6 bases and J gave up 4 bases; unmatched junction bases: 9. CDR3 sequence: CAIRLAGGPWGYNEQFF. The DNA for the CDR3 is TGTGCCATCAGACTAGCGGGAGGGCCTTGGGGGTACAATGAGCAGTTCTTC.

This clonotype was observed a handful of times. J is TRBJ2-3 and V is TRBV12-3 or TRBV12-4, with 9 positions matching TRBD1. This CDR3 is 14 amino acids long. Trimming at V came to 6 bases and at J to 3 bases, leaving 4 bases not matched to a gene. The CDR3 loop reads CASSLQGATDTQYF. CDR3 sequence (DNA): TGTGCCAGCAGCCTACAGGGGGCGACAGATACGCAGTATTTT.

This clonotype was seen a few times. CDR3 residues: CASSLTASGSNEQFF. The CDR3 DNA follows: TGTGCCAGCAGCTTAACGGCTAGCGGGAGCAATGAGCAGTTCTTC. The V gene is TRBV7-3, the J gene TRBJ2-1; the match to TRBD2 covers 10 bases. This CDR3 spans 15 amino acids. Germline V CDR1 and CDR2: SGHTA, FQGTGA. The ends lost 0 bases at V and 6 bases at J; junction bases unmatched: 2. The full variable domain, with the rest looked up from reference TRBV7-3 and TRBJ2-1, is GAGVSQTPSNKVTEKGKYVELRCDPISGHTALYWYRQSLGQGPEFLIYFQGTGAADDSGLPNDRFFAVRPEGSVSTLKIQRTERGDSAVYLCASSLTASGSNEQFFGPGTRLTVL.

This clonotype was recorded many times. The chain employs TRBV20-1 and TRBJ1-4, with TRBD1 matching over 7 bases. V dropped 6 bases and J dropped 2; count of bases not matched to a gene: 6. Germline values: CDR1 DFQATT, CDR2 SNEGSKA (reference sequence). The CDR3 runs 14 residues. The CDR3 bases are TGCAGTGCGGGAACAGGGGTGACTAATGAAAAACTGTTTTTT. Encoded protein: CSAGTGVTNEKLFF.

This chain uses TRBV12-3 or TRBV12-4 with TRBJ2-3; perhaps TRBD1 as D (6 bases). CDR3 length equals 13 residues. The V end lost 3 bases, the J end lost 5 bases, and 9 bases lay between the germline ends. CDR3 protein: CASSFLQGDTQYF. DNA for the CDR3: TGTGCCAGCAGTTTCCTACAGGGAGATACGCAGTATTTT.

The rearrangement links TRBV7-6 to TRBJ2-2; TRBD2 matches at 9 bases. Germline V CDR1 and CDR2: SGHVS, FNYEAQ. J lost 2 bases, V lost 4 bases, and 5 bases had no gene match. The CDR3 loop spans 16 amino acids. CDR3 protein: CASSSQTSGNTGELFF. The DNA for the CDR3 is TGTGCCAGCAGCTCCCAGACTAGCGGAAACACCGGGGAGCTGTTTTTT.